One and the same sample provided the 27 T cell receptor beta chains below, sequenced in a study of neurological immune-mediated disorders (dated 2019 in TCRdb). The library came from 5' RACE. Sequencing was carried out with an Illumina HiSeq 2500. TCRdb trimmed the raw reads at Q25, called clones with MiXCR and kept productive beta chains. Entries are consolidated by CDR3 protein sequence, retaining the most common genes and DNA. Here the sample has around 65,000 distinct CDR3 sequences; roughly 4.9% occur a single time. Approximately 5.6% of the sample is held by the ten biggest clonotypes. The sample taken for sequencing was PBMCs. These TCRs come from a human donor with multiple sclerosis. The donor label of this sample is uncertain.

The chain recombines TRBV5-5 with TRBJ1-1, with a possible D match to TRBD1 (6 bases). V was shortened by 1 base and J by 7 bases, with 14 bases between the two germline ends. The CDR3 sequence is 14 residues long. Germline V gene data show CDR1 as SGHKS and CDR2 as YYEKEE (reference sequence). CDR3 loop: CASSLIQGIGEAFF. CDR3 DNA sequence: TGTGCCAGCAGCTTGATTCAGGGGATCGGTGAAGCTTTCTTT.

This clonotype was counted ten times or more. The chain is built from TRBV20-1 and TRBJ2-1; D may be TRBD1 (8 bases). V lost 6 bases and J lost 4, with 16 bases in between. Germline V gives CDR1 DFQATT, CDR2 SNEGSKA (reference sequence). The CDR3 is made up of 14 amino acids. The CDR3 nucleotides read TGCAGTGCCTCCACAGGGGGGGGATACAATGAGCAGTTCTTC. It yields the protein CSASTGGGYNEQFF.

This clonotype occurred many times. The V gene is TRBV25-1, the J gene TRBJ1-2; perhaps TRBD1 as D (5 bases). V was clipped by 5 bases and J by 2 bases, with 12 bases between them. This CDR3 is built from 14 residues. Germline values: CDR1 MGHDK, CDR2 SYGVNS. CDR3 amino acids: CASSSLWGNYGYTF. CDR3 bases: TGTGCCAGCAGTTCGCTCTGGGGGAACTATGGCTACACCTTC.

This clonotype was observed many times. The chain joins TRBV3-1 to TRBJ2-1; TRBD2 matches at 11 bases. The CDR3 loop spans 15 amino acids. The germline CDR1 and CDR2 sequences are LGHDT and YNNKEL (reference sequence). The V and J ends lost 0 bases and 8 bases, in that order; junction bases with no gene match: 3. The chain's CDR3 is CASSQDTSGGDEQFF. In nucleotides, the CDR3 is TGTGCCAGCAGCCAAGATACTAGCGGGGGCGATGAGCAGTTCTTC.

This clonotype was recorded only once. A much larger clone lies a single base off, so this may be a read error. This CDR3 is CSARDCKDTEAFF. DNA for the CDR3: TGCAGTGCTAGAGATTGTAAGGACACTGAAGCTTTCTTT. J is TRBJ1-1 and V is TRBV20-1; no reliable D call. The ends were cut back, 0 bases at V and 3 bases at J, with 8 bases in the middle. Per germline, CDR1 DFQATT and CDR2 SNEGSKA (reference sequence). CDR3 length: 13 amino acids.

This clonotype was seen ten or more times. The chain couples TRBV5-1 to TRBJ2-3; a possible D gene is TRBD1 (6 bases). This CDR3 contains 16 residues. Trimming left V 0 bases short and J 5 bases short, with 16 bases between. The V gene's germline CDR1 is SGHRS and CDR2 YFSETQ. CDR3 region: CASSLDPNRVLDTQYF. The CDR3 DNA is TGCGCCAGCAGCTTGGACCCCAACAGGGTCCTAGATACGCAGTATTTT.

This clonotype was seen many times. J is TRBJ2-2 and V is TRBV5-1, with 8 bases that match TRBD1. J lost 6 bases, V lost 7 bases, and 17 bases had no gene match. The germline V gene has CDR1 SGHRS and CDR2 YFSETQ. CDR3 size: 17 residues. The CDR3 loop reads CASSEGRGLSSAGELFF. The CDR3 bases are TGCGCCAGCTCCGAGGGCAGGGGGCTTAGTTCGGCCGGGGAGCTGTTTTTT.

At least ten counts were recorded for this clonotype. CDR3 coding DNA: TGCGCCAGCAGCTTGGATGGCCCGAACACCGGGGAGCTGTTTTTT. Encoded protein: CASSLDGPNTGELFF. V gene TRBV5-1 combines with J gene TRBJ2-2; unclear D gene. CDR1 is SGHRS and CDR2 is YFSETQ in the germline V gene. Trimming took 0 bases from V and 0 from J, leaving 6 bases between them. CDR3 size: 15 residues.

There are many counts of this clonotype. V and J are TRBV15 and TRBJ2-5; TRBD1 matches 8 bases. Germline V lookup: CDR1 LNHNV, CDR2 YYDKDF (reference sequence). CDR3 length equals 18 residues. V was clipped by 1 base and J by 1 base; unmatched bases: 11. The CDR3 sequence is CATSRGLSPGQAQETQYF. CDR3 nucleotides: TGTGCCACCAGCAGAGGCCTCTCACCGGGACAGGCCCAAGAGACCCAGTACTTC. Using reference TRBV15 and TRBJ2-5 for the parts outside the CDR3, the full variable domain is DAMVIQNPRYQVTQFGKPVTLSCSQTLNHNVMYWYQQKSSQAPKLLFHYYDKDFNNEADTPDNFQSRRPNTSFCFLDIRSPGLGDTAMYLCATSRGLSPGQAQETQYFGPGTRLLVL.

This clonotype occurred many times. A much larger clone lies a single base off, so this may be a read error. J is TRBJ2-2 and V is TRBV5-6; 10 bases align to TRBD2. Germline CDR1 reads SGHDT; CDR2 reads YYEEEE. The CDR3 spans 15 residues. CDR3 sequence (DNA): TGTACCAGCAGCTTAATAGCGGGGGGCGCCGGGGAGCTGTTTTTT. It is translated as CTSSLIAGGAGELFF.

This clonotype showed up many times. V is TRBV5-5 and J is TRBJ2-6; D might be TRBD1 or TRBD2, each matching 5 bases. CDR3 size: 20 residues. Trimming cost V 0 bases and J 0 bases, with 19 bases left between them. CDR1 and CDR2 (germline): SGHKS, YYEKEE (reference sequence). The CDR3 nucleotides are TGTGCCAGCAGCTTGGTGCCAGGCCACCCTGGGGGCTCTGGGGCCAACGTCCTGACTTTC. Its protein is CASSLVPGHPGGSGANVLTF.

This clonotype was observed at least ten times. The rearrangement uses TRBV20-1 and TRBJ2-3; 13 nucleotides align to TRBD2. The length of the CDR3 is 18 residues. V shed 1 base and J 2 bases; nucleotides not matched to a gene: 9. The germline V gene has CDR1 DFQATT and CDR2 SNEGSKA (reference sequence). CDR3 protein: CSARASQTSGGPTDTQYF. CDR3 nucleotides: TGCAGTGCTAGAGCGTCCCAGACTAGCGGGGGGCCCACAGATACGCAGTATTTT.

At least ten counts were recorded for this clonotype. The genes are TRBV3-1 and TRBJ2-5; unclear D gene. CDR1 is LGHDT, CDR2 YNNKEL, per germline (reference sequence). The CDR3 runs 15 residues. The germline V and J ends were trimmed by 4 bases and 0 bases, with 12 bases remaining between them. Here the CDR3 DNA reads TGTGCCAGCAGCCCCGAGACACGGTACCAAGAGACCCAGTACTTC. It is translated as CASSPETRYQETQYF.

In this sample, this clonotype turned up many times. The chain uses TRBV20-1 and TRBJ2-7; D is perhaps TRBD2 (6 bases). Per germline, CDR1 DFQATT and CDR2 SNEGSKA (reference sequence). V shed 3 bases and J shed 6 bases, with 18 bases lying between them. The CDR3 loop spans 14 amino acids. The CDR3 DNA sequence: TGCAGTGCTAGCCGAGACGGGGGAGACGTCGAGCAGTACTTC. Protein: CSASRDGGDVEQYF.

In this sample, this clonotype turned up many times. This chain joins TRBV2 and TRBJ2-1, with D possibly being TRBD2 (6 bases). V dropped 7 bases and J dropped 7 bases, with 14 bases sitting between them. From germline, CDR1 is SNHLY and CDR2 FYNNEI. The CDR3 sequence is 13 residues long. The DNA for the CDR3 is TGTGCCAGCAAGTGGCTAGCGAGGAATGAGCAGTTCTTC. Its protein product is CASKWLARNEQFF.

This clonotype was counted many times. The V and J genes are TRBV20-1 and TRBJ1-4; D is unresolved. CDR1 is DFQATT and CDR2 is SNEGSKA in the germline V gene (reference sequence). V was trimmed by 6 bases and J by 7 bases, leaving 15 bases between them. The CDR3 is 13 residues long. CDR3 sequence (DNA): TGCAGTGCCGATGGTTGGTCTAGTGAAAAACTGTTTTTT. Translation gives CSADGWSSEKLFF.

This clonotype was recorded many times. The V and J genes are TRBV2 and TRBJ1-4; the D is unclear. V was clipped by 8 bases and J by 8 bases, with 18 bases between them. The CDR3 sequence is 14 residues long. Germline CDR1 reads SNHLY; CDR2 reads FYNNEI. The DNA of the CDR3 is TGTGCCAGCCTTACGGGAAAGGTAGAGGAAAAACTGTTTTTT. It is translated as CASLTGKVEEKLFF. Combining the CDR3 with reference TRBV2 and TRBJ1-4 gives the whole variable domain EPEVTQTPSHQVTQMGQEVILRCVPISNHLYFYWYRQILGQKVEFLVSFYNNEISEKSEIFDDQFSVERPDGSNFTLKIRSTKLEDSAMYFCASLTGKVEEKLFFGSGTQLSVL.

Remarks on this clonotype: One end of the junction fails to match germline, which may point to a read error. The chain uses TRBV11-2 and TRBJ1-1; TRBD1 is a possible D gene (5 bases). The germline V gene has CDR1 SGHAT and CDR2 FQNNGV. This CDR3 contains 11 residues. The CDR3 DNA follows: TGTGCCAGCAGCTTGGGACTTGAACCTATCTTT. Its protein is CASSLGLEPIF.

This chain uses TRBV5-1 with TRBJ1-2; 7 bases agree with TRBD1. Germline loops: CDR1 SGHRS, CDR2 YFSETQ. The CDR3 extends over 16 amino acids. The trim removed 3 bases at V and 4 bases at J, leaving 12 bases unmatched. CDR3 amino acids: CASSSRPGQQSYGYTF. CDR3 in DNA: TGCGCCAGCAGCTCCCGACCGGGACAGCAAAGCTATGGCTACACCTTC.

This clonotype has only a few counts. This chain uses TRBV4-1 with TRBJ1-4; D not certain. This CDR3 has 16 amino acids. Germline lookup yields CDR1 MGHRA and CDR2 YSYEKL. V was clipped by 2 bases and J by 5 bases, with 15 bases between them. CDR3 region: CASSQSPPLQNEKLFF. For the CDR3, the DNA is TGCGCCAGCAGCCAATCCCCCCCGCTCCAGAATGAAAAACTGTTTTTT.

V and J are TRBV19 and TRBJ2-1; no reliable D call. Germline lookup yields CDR1 LNHDA and CDR2 SQIVND (reference sequence). The CDR3 loop spans 13 amino acids. V shed 7 bases and J shed 0 bases, with 7 bases lying between them. The CDR3: CASTPGSYNEQFF. The DNA for the CDR3 is TGTGCCAGTACCCCCGGCTCCTACAATGAGCAGTTCTTC.

This clonotype was counted ten times or more. This chain connects TRBV7-2 to TRBJ2-1; D unresolved. Germline V CDR1 and CDR2: SGHTA, FQGNSA. The V end lost 0 bases, the J end lost 2 bases, and 8 bases lay between the germline ends. The CDR3 is 15 residues long. CDR3 bases: TGTGCCAGCAGCTTAGCGGCGGCAGCCTACAATGAGCAGTTCTTC. This gives the protein CASSLAAAAYNEQFF.

Many counts were recorded for this clonotype. J is TRBJ2-4 and V is TRBV12-3 or TRBV12-4; D is possibly TRBD1 (7 bases). CDR3 length: 13 amino acids. Trimming removed 3 bases at V and 6 bases at J, with 9 bases between. The CDR3, as DNA: TGTGCCAGCAGTTTCCAGGGGGGAAACATTCAGTACTTC. Amino acids: CASSFQGGNIQYF.

This clonotype has just one count. The chain uses TRBV7-9 and TRBJ1-4; TRBD1 is a possible D gene (6 bases). The germline gives CDR1 SEHNR, CDR2 FQNEAQ (reference sequence). Between the trimmed V and J ends, which lost 6 bases and 1 base, there was a span of 9 bases. The CDR3 spans 14 residues. In DNA, the CDR3 is TGTGCCAGCAGATTACAGGGAACTAATGAAAAACTGTTTTTT. Translated, it gives CASRLQGTNEKLFF.

The sample holds many counts of this clonotype. The chain uses TRBV3-1 and TRBJ2-3; tentatively, D is TRBD2 (6 bases). V shed 3 bases and J shed 6 bases, with 16 bases lying between them. The germline V gene has CDR1 LGHDT and CDR2 YNNKEL (reference sequence). The CDR3 loop spans 15 amino acids. The CDR3 coding sequence is TGTGCCAGCAGCCAGGGTCCTATCCGGGGGGATACGCAGTATTTT. The encoded protein is CASSQGPIRGDTQYF.

This clonotype was observed many times. The rearrangement uses TRBV3-1 and TRBJ2-5; the D gene is possibly TRBD1 (6 bases). The germline V gene has CDR1 LGHDT and CDR2 YNNKEL (reference sequence). V gave up 1 base and J gave up 6 bases, with 12 bases separating them. This CDR3 is 14 amino acids long. The CDR3 DNA sequence: TGTGCCAGCAGCCAAGGAGGGACAATCAAGACCCAGTACTTC. This sequence encodes CASSQGGTIKTQYF.

This clonotype has ten or more counts. This rearrangement joins TRBV12-3 or TRBV12-4 to TRBJ1-2; no firm D call. Trimming shortened V by 4 bases and J by 6 bases, and 12 bases separated the two germline ends. The CDR3 covers 13 residues. This CDR3 is CASSSQVSNGYTF. The DNA for the CDR3 is TGTGCCAGCAGTTCTCAGGTTTCGAATGGCTACACCTTC.